Listed here is a single TCR beta chain. The data belong to a study of blood T cell repertoires in COVID-19. Study summary: Samples taken during acute and convalescent COVID-19 were collected in the United States, Italy and Spain. In each case, the material was cDNA or gDNA derived from T cells, B-cell-depleted T cells, or PBMCs.

Original processing notes: It was from reference gene primer amplification that nucleated cell counts were estimated. Profiled with immunoSEQ multiplex PCR; TCRdb holds only in-frame clones, not every one. V, J and clone size reflect that table, while D and trimming were determined from the DNA. The sample yields some 220,000 clones, 65% to 90% seen once. The CDR3 loop spans 13 amino acids. CDR1 and CDR2 from the germline V gene are LGHDT and YNNKEL (reference sequence). Deletions cut 5 bases from V and 3 bases from J, with 10 bases between. The sequencing input was peripheral blood. The sequence was collected from a man aged 45 to 65 with COVID-19, enrolled during active disease. The chain recombines TRBV3-1 (or the pseudogene TRBV3-2) with TRBJ1-2, with D perhaps matching TRBD1 (6 bases). CDR3 sequence reads: CASSEQGYYGYTF. CDR3 coding DNA: TGTGCCAGCAGCGAACAGGGATACTATGGCTACACCTTC.